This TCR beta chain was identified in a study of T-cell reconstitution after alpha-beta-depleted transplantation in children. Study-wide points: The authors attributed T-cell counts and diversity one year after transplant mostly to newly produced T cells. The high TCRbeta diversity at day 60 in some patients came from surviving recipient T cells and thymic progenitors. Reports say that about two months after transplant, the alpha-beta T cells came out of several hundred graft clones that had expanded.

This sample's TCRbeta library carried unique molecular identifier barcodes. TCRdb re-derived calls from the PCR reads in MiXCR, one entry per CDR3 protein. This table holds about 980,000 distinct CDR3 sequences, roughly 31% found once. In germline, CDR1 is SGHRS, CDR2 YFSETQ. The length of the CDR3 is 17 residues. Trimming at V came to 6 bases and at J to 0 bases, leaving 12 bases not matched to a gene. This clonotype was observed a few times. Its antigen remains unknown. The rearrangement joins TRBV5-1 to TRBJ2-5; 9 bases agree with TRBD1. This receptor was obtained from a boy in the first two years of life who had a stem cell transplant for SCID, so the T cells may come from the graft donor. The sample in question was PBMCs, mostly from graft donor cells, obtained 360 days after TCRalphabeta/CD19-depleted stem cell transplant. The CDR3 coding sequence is TGCGCCAGCAACCACGGACAGGGGCGTTCTTACCAAGAGACCCAGTACTTC. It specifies CASNHGQGRSYQETQYF.